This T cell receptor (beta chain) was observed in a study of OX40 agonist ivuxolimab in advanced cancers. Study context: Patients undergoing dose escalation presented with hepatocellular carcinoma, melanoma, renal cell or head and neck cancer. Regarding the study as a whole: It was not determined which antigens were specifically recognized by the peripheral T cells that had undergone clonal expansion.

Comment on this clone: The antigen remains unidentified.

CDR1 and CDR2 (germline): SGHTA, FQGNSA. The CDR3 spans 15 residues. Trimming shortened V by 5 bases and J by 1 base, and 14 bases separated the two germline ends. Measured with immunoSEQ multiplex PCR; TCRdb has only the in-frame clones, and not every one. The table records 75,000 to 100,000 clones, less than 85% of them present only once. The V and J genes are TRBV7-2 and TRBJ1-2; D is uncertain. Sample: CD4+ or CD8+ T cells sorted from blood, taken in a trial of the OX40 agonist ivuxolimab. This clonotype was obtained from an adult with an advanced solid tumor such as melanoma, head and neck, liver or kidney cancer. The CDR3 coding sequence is TGTGCCAGCAGCCCGGTGGTAGGCAGTAACTATGGCTACACCTTC. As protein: CASSPVVGSNYGYTF.